This is a list of T cell receptor beta chains from one sample in a study of blood T cells in healthy people across ages. TCRdb reprocessed the 5' RACE reads with MiXCR, giving one entry per CDR3 protein. The sample has hundreds of thousands of distinct CDR3 sequences; more than 45% are singletons. The source material was blood. The source of these receptors is an elderly woman in good health. The CDR3 runs from the conserved cysteine through the conserved F or W. Each record gives: J gene, V gene, clone size, D gene, CDR3 protein, CDR3 DNA. A D gene is named only where the DNA matches it firmly. Some rows mark clone size as missing; the rest say once, few, many or name a class of expanded clone.

>TRBJ1-2|TRBV28|-|-
CASTGSGANYGYTF
TGTGCCAGCACCGGGTCAGGGGCAAACTATGGCTACACCTTC
>TRBJ1-6|TRBV7-9|-|-
CASSVQTGSYNSPLHF
TGTGCCAGCAGCGTACAGACAGGCTCCTATAATTCACCCCTCCACTTT
>TRBJ2-3|TRBV18|few|TRBD2
CASSPLASGISDTQYF
TGTGCCAGCTCACCACTGGCTAGCGGGATCTCAGATACGCAGTATTTT
>TRBJ1-2|TRBV5-1|-|TRBD1
CASTLLTDRARRGYTF
TGCGCCAGCACCCTTCTGACGGACAGGGCACGACGTGGCTACACCTTC
>TRBJ2-3|TRBV5-1|many|-
CASSLEDTQYF
TGCGCCAGCAGCTTAGAAGATACGCAGTATTTT
>TRBJ2-1|TRBV2|-|TRBD2
CASTQGTTAWQFF
TGTGCCAGCACCCAAGGGACTACCGCGTGGCAGTTCTTC
>TRBJ2-7|TRBV4-2|many|-
CASSQASQLEQYF
TGTGCCAGCAGCCAAGCGTCGCAGCTCGAGCAGTACTTC
>TRBJ2-7|TRBV20-1|many|-
CSARGTLYEQYF
TGCAGTGCTAGGGGAACACTTTACGAGCAGTACTTC
>TRBJ1-2|TRBV5-1|-|-
CASSLYQGNYGYTF
TGCGCCAGCAGCTTGTATCAGGGAAACTATGGCTACACCTTC
>TRBJ2-3|TRBV28|many|-
CASSPSAHSPDGGRADTQYF
TGTGCCAGCAGTCCTTCCGCCCACTCCCCGGACGGAGGCCGCGCAGATACGCAGTATTTT
>TRBJ1-2|TRBV29-1|many|-
CSVGGQGYGYTF
TGCAGCGTTGGGGGCCAGGGCTATGGCTACACCTTC
>TRBJ1-2|TRBV6-6|-|TRBD1
CASSYSDRGIDGYTF
TGTGCCAGCAGTTACTCTGACAGGGGGATTGATGGCTACACCTTC
>TRBJ2-7|TRBV28|many|-
CASSGTLKYEQYF
TGTGCCAGCAGCGGGACATTAAAATACGAGCAGTACTTC
>TRBJ2-3|TRBV20-1|-|TRBD2
CSARGLAGAPDTQYF
TGCAGTGCTAGAGGGCTAGCGGGAGCGCCAGATACGCAGTATTTT
>TRBJ2-7|TRBV20-1|many|-
CSARGQGWSYEQYF
TGCAGTGCTAGAGGGCAGGGATGGTCCTACGAGCAGTACTTC
>TRBJ2-5|TRBV5-6|-|-
CASSLALQRETQYF
TGTGCCAGCAGCTTGGCCTTGCAGCGGGAGACCCAGTACTTC
>TRBJ1-1|TRBV7-8|few|-
CASSLDRLGAAAFF
TGTGCCAGCAGCCTCGACAGGTTGGGGGCGGCAGCTTTCTTT
>TRBJ1-5|TRBV18|-|-
CASSPQGRGGNQPQHF
TGTGCCAGCTCACCACAGGGTAGGGGAGGCAATCAGCCCCAGCATTTT
>TRBJ2-7|TRBV7-2|many|-
CASSLTGTSYEQYF
TGTGCCAGCAGTTTAACAGGGACCTCCTACGAGCAGTACTTC
>TRBJ2-3|TRBV27|-|-
CASSLVELSTDTQYF
TGTGCCAGCAGTTTAGTGGAACTAAGCACAGATACGCAGTATTTT
>TRBJ2-1|TRBV13|many|TRBD1
CASSSGGDANNEQFF
TGTGCCAGCAGCTCAGGGGGTGACGCAAACAATGAGCAGTTCTTC
>TRBJ2-1|TRBV20-1|many|-
CSAPKYEQFF
TGCAGTGCCCCCAAGTATGAGCAGTTCTTC
>TRBJ2-3|TRBV7-2|-|-
CASSLARTAAKEYF
TGTGCCAGCAGCTTAGCCCGAACCGCAGCGAAGGAGTATTTT
>TRBJ1-2|TRBV6-5|many|TRBD1
CASRTGQGGYGYTF
TGTGCCAGCAGGACGGGACAGGGGGGGTATGGCTACACCTTC
>TRBJ2-5|TRBV10-3|-|TRBD2
CAISAISGGSVQETQYF
TGTGCCATCAGTGCTATTAGCGGGGGCTCTGTCCAAGAGACCCAGTACTTC
>TRBJ2-7|TRBV27|-|-
CASTVTQKVEQYF
TGTGCCAGCACCGTGACCCAAAAGGTCGAGCAGTACTTC
>TRBJ2-3|TRBV4-2|-|TRBD1
CASSLTGDTDTQYF
TGTGCCAGCAGTCTTACAGGGGACACAGATACGCAGTATTTT
>TRBJ2-7|TRBV29-1|-|TRBD2
CSVESGGGRYEQYF
TGCAGCGTTGAGTCGGGGGGTGGCAGATACGAGCAGTACTTC
>TRBJ2-5|TRBV21-1|-|-
CASRGRYQETQYF
TGTGCCAGCCGTGGGCGGTACCAAGAGACCCAGTACTTC
>TRBJ2-5|TRBV9|-|TRBD2
CASSGSGKETQYF
TGTGCCAGCAGCGGTAGCGGGAAGGAGACCCAGTACTTC
>TRBJ2-5|TRBV20-1|-|-
CSARAPGTQFSGTQYF
TGCAGTGCTAGAGCCCCCGGGACCCAGTTCTCCGGGACCCAGTACTTC
>TRBJ2-7|TRBV28|-|-
CASSFKIYEQYF
TGTGCCAGCAGTTTCAAGATTTACGAGCAGTACTTC
>TRBJ2-7|TRBV7-2|many|-
CASSLVAGKTYEQYF
TGTGCCAGCAGCTTAGTCGCGGGGAAAACCTACGAGCAGTACTTC
>TRBJ2-2|TRBV7-2|few|TRBD2
CASSLGASGTGELFF
TGTGCCAGCAGCTTAGGGGCTAGCGGGACCGGGGAGCTGTTTTTT
>TRBJ2-5|TRBV20-1|-|-
CSATARGKQYF
TGCAGTGCTACCGCCCGAGGGAAGCAGTACTTC
>TRBJ2-2|TRBV6-5|many|TRBD1
CASRRRQGGELFF
TGTGCCAGCAGGCGACGACAGGGTGGGGAGCTGTTTTTT
>TRBJ2-5|TRBV5-1|-|-
CASSLGVRPQETQYF
TGCGCCAGCAGCCTAGGGGTCCGACCCCAAGAGACCCAGTACTTC
>TRBJ2-7|TRBV10-3|few|-
CAIRTGQIYEQYF
TGTGCCATCAGAACCGGACAGATCTACGAGCAGTACTTC
>TRBJ2-7|TRBV29-1|many|-
CSIRDTYEQYF
TGCAGCATCCGGGACACGTACGAGCAGTACTTC
>TRBJ2-4|TRBV2|-|TRBD2
CASRATSGRASPKNIQYF
TGTGCCAGCAGGGCGACTAGCGGGAGGGCCTCTCCCAAAAACATTCAGTACTTC
>TRBJ2-5|TRBV7-2|-|-
CASSPQLVTAKETQYF
TGTGCCAGCAGCCCGCAACTGGTAACAGCGAAAGAGACCCAGTACTTC
>TRBJ2-7|TRBV5-1|-|-
CASSLGISAATPKREQYF
TGCGCCAGCAGCTTGGGTATCAGTGCCGCCACCCCAAAGAGGGAGCAGTACTTC
>TRBJ1-1|TRBV10-3|many|-
CAATGTMGTEAFF
TGTGCCGCCACCGGGACAATGGGCACTGAAGCTTTCTTT
>TRBJ1-1|TRBV3-1|few|-
CASSQGWDGTPAFF
TGTGCCAGCAGCCAGGGGTGGGACGGGACTCCGGCTTTCTTT